Listed below are T cell receptor beta chains from one sample, sequenced in a study of T cell repertoires in cytomegalovirus infection. TCRdb processed the reads anew with MiXCR; each CDR3 protein has one entry. The data show about 530,000 distinct CDR3 sequences, approximately 25% seen once. The sequenced sample consisted of PBMCs. The source of these receptors is a human donor in good health (CMV status not recorded). Some clones in this sample may be carry-over from other donors' samples. Both conserved end residues are part of each CDR3. A D gene is named only where the DNA matches it firmly. Clone size, where shown, is once, few, many, or a class for clones that have expanded.

size | J | V | D | CDR3 | DNA
few | TRBJ1-5 | TRBV28 | . | CASSFALTQPQHF | TGTGCCAGCAGTTTTGCTCTCACGCAGCCCCAGCATTTT
. | TRBJ1-1 | TRBV7-2 | . | CASSLIREDTEAFF | TGTGCCAGCAGCTTAATCAGGGAGGACACTGAAGCTTTCTTT
few | TRBJ1-3 | TRBV11-2 | . | CASSLETGLTGNTIYF | TGTGCCAGCAGCTTGGAGACAGGCTTGACTGGAAACACCATATATTTT
many | TRBJ2-2 | TRBV11-3 | TRBD2 | CASSSTSGSWDTGELFF | TGTGCCAGCAGCTCCACTAGCGGGAGTTGGGACACCGGGGAGCTGTTTTTT
. | TRBJ2-1 | TRBV10-3 | TRBD2 | CAIKLGLAGYNEQFF | TGTGCCATCAAGTTGGGACTAGCGGGATACAATGAGCAGTTCTTC
. | TRBJ2-2 | TRBV29-1 | . | CSVDLRGNDGELFF | TGCAGCGTTGATCTTCGCGGGAATGACGGGGAGCTGTTTTTT
. | TRBJ2-5 | TRBV18 | . | CASSPPGVRETQYF | TGTGCCAGCTCACCACCGGGGGTCCGGGAGACCCAGTACTTC
many | TRBJ1-3 | TRBV20-1 | . | CSARGPRLGQSSGNTIYF | TGCAGTGCTAGAGGCCCTCGGCTGGGACAAAGCTCTGGAAACACCATATATTTT
. | TRBJ1-3 | TRBV19 | TRBD1 | CASSMVQGASGNTIYF | TGTGCCAGTAGTATGGTGCAGGGGGCATCTGGAAACACCATATATTTT
few | TRBJ1-5 | TRBV6-2/TRBV6-3 | TRBD1 | CASSFGTGFVQPQHF | TGTGCCAGCAGTTTCGGGACAGGGTTCGTGCAGCCCCAGCATTTT
. | TRBJ2-7 | TRBV27 | TRBD1 | CASSSKTTGVHEQYF | TGTGCCAGCAGTTCGAAAACGACAGGGGTACACGAGCAGTACTTC
. | TRBJ2-1 | TRBV6-5 | TRBD2 | CASSPTTGLASYNEQFF | TGTGCCAGCAGTCCAACCACGGGACTAGCAAGCTACAATGAGCAGTTCTTC
few | TRBJ2-1 | TRBV12-3/TRBV12-4 | TRBD2 | CASSNGLAQSYNEQFF | TGTGCCAGCAGTAATGGACTAGCGCAATCCTACAATGAGCAGTTCTTC
. | TRBJ1-5 | TRBV9 | TRBD1 | CASNPTGGFSQPQHF | TGTGCCAGCAACCCGACAGGGGGGTTCAGTCAGCCCCAGCATTTT
. | TRBJ1-1 | TRBV12-3/TRBV12-4 | . | CASSSTRGSTVLNTEAFF | TGTGCCAGCAGTTCGACCCGGGGGTCGACAGTTCTGAACACTGAAGCTTTCTTT
. | TRBJ1-2 | TRBV11-2 | TRBD1 | CANSPPTGGGGYTF | TGTGCCAACAGCCCACCGACAGGGGGGGGGGGCTACACCTTC
many | TRBJ2-1 | TRBV6-5 | . | CASSYSERPSSYNEQFF | TGTGCCAGCAGTTACTCAGAGCGGCCGAGCTCCTACAATGAGCAGTTCTTC
. | TRBJ1-1 | TRBV29-1 | . | CSVVRLNTEAFF | TGCAGCGTTGTCCGGCTTAACACTGAAGCTTTCTTT